This T cell receptor beta chain was captured by sequencing in a study of blood T cell repertoires in COVID-19. Study overall: Samples of COVID-19 (acute and convalescent) were obtained from the United States, Italy and Spain. The analysed material was cDNA or gDNA that came from T cells, B-cell-depleted T cells, or PBMCs.

In this sample, this clone turned up once. From germline, CDR1 is SGHRS and CDR2 YFSETQ. The V and J ends lost 7 bases and 0 bases, in that order; junction bases with no gene match: 3. CDR3 length: 14 amino acids. Under the authors' procedure: Amplification from reference gene primers served as the basis for estimated nucleated cell counts. This table comes from immunoSEQ multiplex PCR, and its TCRdb copy is limited to in-frame clones, with some not included. V and J calls and clone size are given by that table; D and trimming were obtained from the DNA. The sample lists 200,000 to 250,000 clones; around 89% were seen once.

The specimen was peripheral blood. The source of this sequence is a woman aged 25 to 39 with COVID-19, enrolled during active disease. This sequence joins TRBV5-1 and TRBJ1-4; TRBD1 matches at 7 bases. This CDR3 is CASSGGSTNEKLFF. Here the CDR3 DNA reads TGCGCCAGCTCAGGGGGGTCAACTAATGAAAAACTGTTTTTT.